This T cell receptor beta chain was sequenced during a study of T-cell memory formation after mild COVID-19. Per the germline V gene, CDR1 is SNHLY and CDR2 is FYNNEI. Trimming removed 0 bases from V and 8 bases from J; junction bases left unmatched: 6. CDR3 length: 16 residues. Concerning this clonotype: Antigen unknown.

Employing constant-segment primers, 5'RACE generated TCR alpha and TCR beta cDNA libraries bearing sample barcodes and UMIs. In TCRdb, the 5' RACE reads were re-called with MiXCR into one record per CDR3 protein. The table includes a few hundred thousand distinct CDR3 sequences, 20% to 25% detected once. Study results and caveats: Some responding clones appeared in pre-infection memory, suggesting cross-reactive memory joined. Confirmation was lacking for SARS-CoV-2 specificity of second-wave clones that peaked on day 37.

The TCR comes from an adult woman who had mild COVID-19 (a few samples of this study predate the infection). Cell type and time point are not known. The material sequenced was PBMCs or a T cell subset sorted from them (not recorded which). The rearrangement links TRBV2 to TRBJ2-1; 11 bases match TRBD2. CDR3 residues: CASSEALLAGDYEQFF. The CDR3 nucleotides are TGTGCCAGCAGTGAAGCTCTACTAGCGGGAGACTATGAGCAGTTCTTC.